Detailed here is one TCR beta chain. The antigen is unknown. This sample is part of a study of shared clonotypes between healthy human individuals. Naive CD8 populations comprised CD45RO-negative cells positively selected for CCR7, excluding terminally differentiated effector memory CD45RA+ cells. The study ran the assay at deep level. In the source study's methods: Without quality scores, immunoSEQ junctional reads could not be filtered like full-length reads. TCRdb's table, derived via immunoSEQ multiplex PCR, lists solely in-frame clones and lacks some. That table gives V, J and clone size, and the DNA gave D and trimming. Altogether some 2.1 million clones are present, 80% to 95% being singletons, with the ten largest covering over 1.5%. Study-level findings and limits: Genetic and exposure-history diversity was limited by the small donor number.

In germline, CDR1 is MDHEN, CDR2 SYDVKM. This CDR3 has 10 amino acids. V was cut by 3 bases and J by 6 bases, with 2 bases left in between. The sample comprised naive CD8+ T cells from PBMCs. The gene calls are TRBV28 and TRBJ2-5, with D unresolved. This clonotype was obtained from a man aged 18-30 years in good health. Some clones in this sample may be carry-over from other donors' samples. The CDR3 is CASSFKTQYF. CDR3 nucleotides: TGTGCCAGCAGTTTCAAGACCCAGTACTTC.